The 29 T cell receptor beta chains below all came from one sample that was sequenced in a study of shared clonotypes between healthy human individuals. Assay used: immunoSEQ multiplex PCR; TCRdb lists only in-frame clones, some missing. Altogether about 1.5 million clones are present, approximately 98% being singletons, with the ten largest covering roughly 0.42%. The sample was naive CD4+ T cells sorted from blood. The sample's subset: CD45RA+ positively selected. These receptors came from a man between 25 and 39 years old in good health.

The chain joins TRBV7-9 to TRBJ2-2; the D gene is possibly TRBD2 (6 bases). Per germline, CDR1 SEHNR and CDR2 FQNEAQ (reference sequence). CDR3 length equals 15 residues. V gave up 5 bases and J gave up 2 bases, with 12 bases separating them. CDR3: CASSPSGPNTGELFF. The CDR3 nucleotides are TGTGCCAGCAGCCCGAGCGGGCCTAACACCGGGGAGCTGTTTTTT.

CDR3 sequence: CASSFFAEYQETQYF. The CDR3 nucleotides are TGTGCCAGCTCATTTTTTGCGGAGTACCAAGAGACCCAGTACTTC. This sequence joins TRBV6-5 and TRBJ2-5; D not certain. The length of the CDR3 is 15 residues. From germline, CDR1 is MNHEY and CDR2 SVGAGI. Deletions cut 8 bases from V and 0 bases from J, with 16 bases between.

CDR3 protein: CAISEGTGGNTEAFF. The CDR3 DNA follows: TGTGCCATCAGTGAGGGAACAGGGGGAAACACTGAAGCTTTCTTT. The gene calls are TRBV10-3 and TRBJ1-1; 8 bases are shared with TRBD1. The ends lost 2 bases at V and 2 bases at J; junction bases unmatched: 4. The germline V gene has CDR1 ENHRY and CDR2 SYGVKD. The CDR3 is 15 amino acids.

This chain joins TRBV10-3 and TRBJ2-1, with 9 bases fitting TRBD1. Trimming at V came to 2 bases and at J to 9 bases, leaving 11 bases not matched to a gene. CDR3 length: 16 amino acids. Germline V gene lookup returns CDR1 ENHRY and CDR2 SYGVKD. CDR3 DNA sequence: TGTGCCATCAGTGAGCGAGAACCGGGACAGGGAATTGAGCAGTTCTTC. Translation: CAISEREPGQGIEQFF.

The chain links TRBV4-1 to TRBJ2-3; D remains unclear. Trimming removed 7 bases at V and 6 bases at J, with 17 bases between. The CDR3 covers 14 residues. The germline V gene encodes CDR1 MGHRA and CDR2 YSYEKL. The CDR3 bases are TGCGCCAGCACCCCTCGGCTCACGCGGGATACGCAGTATTTT. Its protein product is CASTPRLTRDTQYF.

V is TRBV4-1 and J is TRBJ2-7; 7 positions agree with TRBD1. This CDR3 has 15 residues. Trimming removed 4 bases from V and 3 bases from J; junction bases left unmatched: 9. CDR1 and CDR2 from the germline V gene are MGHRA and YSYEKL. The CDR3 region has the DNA TGCGCCAGCAGCCCCTACCGGGACAGTAACTACGAGCAGTACTTC. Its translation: CASSPYRDSNYEQYF.

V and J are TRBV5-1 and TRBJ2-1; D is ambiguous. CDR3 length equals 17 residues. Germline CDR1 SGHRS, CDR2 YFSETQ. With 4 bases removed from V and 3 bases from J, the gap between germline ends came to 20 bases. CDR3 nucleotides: TGCGCCAGCAGCAAGACTCGGGCAGGCGGTGACTACAATGAGCAGTTCTTC. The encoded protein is CASSKTRAGGDYNEQFF.

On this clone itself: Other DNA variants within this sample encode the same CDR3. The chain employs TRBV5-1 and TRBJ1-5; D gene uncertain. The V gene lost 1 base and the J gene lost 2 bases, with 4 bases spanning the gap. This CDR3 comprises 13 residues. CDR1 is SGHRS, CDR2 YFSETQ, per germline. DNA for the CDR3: TGCGCCAGCAGCTTGAGCGGCAATCAGCCCCAGCATTTT. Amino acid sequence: CASSLSGNQPQHF. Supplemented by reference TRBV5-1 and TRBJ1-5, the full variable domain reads KAGVTQTPRYLIKTRGQQVTLSCSPISGHRSVSWYQQTPGQGLQFLFEYFSETQRNKGNFPGRFSGRQFSNSRSEMNVSTLELGDSALYLCASSLSGNQPQHFGDGTRLSIL.

CDR3 DNA: TGTGCCAGTAGTATTAGCATTTCGAACACCGGGGAGCTGTTTTTT. It is translated as CASSISISNTGELFF. The chain carries TRBV19 and TRBJ2-2, with unresolved D. Germline CDR1 reads LNHDA; CDR2 reads SQIVND (reference sequence). Between the trimmed V and J ends, which lost 3 bases and 0 bases, there was a span of 8 bases. The length of the CDR3 is 15 residues.

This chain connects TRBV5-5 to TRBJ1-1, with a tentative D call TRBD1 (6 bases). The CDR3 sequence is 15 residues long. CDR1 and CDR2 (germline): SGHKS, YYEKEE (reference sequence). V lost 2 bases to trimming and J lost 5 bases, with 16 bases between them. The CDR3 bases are TGTGCCAGCAGCTTCCTTGCGCAGGGGAAGACTGAAGCTTTCTTT. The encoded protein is CASSFLAQGKTEAFF.

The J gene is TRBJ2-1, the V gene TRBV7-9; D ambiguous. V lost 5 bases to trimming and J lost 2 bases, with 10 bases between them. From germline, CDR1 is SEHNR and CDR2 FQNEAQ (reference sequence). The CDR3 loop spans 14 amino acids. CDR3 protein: CASSASVAYNEQFF. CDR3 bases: TGTGCCAGCAGCGCCAGTGTCGCCTACAATGAGCAGTTCTTC.

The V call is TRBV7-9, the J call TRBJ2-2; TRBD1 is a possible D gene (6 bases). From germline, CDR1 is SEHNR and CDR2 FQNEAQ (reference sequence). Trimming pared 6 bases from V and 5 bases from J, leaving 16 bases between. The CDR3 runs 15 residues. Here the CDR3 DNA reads TGTGCCAGCAGACTTCGGACAGACAAGACCGGGGAGCTGTTTTTT. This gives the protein CASRLRTDKTGELFF.

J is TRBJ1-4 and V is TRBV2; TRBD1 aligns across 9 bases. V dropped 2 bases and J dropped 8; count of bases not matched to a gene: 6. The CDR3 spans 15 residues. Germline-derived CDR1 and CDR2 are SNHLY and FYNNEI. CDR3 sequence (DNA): TGTGCCAGCAGTGAATCGGGACAGGGCGGGGAAAAACTGTTTTTT. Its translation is CASSESGQGGEKLFF.

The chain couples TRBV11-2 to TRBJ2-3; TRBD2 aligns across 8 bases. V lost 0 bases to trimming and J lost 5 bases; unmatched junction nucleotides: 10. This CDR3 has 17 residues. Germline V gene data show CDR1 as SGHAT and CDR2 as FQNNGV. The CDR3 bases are TGTGCCAGCAGCTTAGAACGGCTAGCGGGCAGGGTAGATACGCAGTATTTT. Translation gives CASSLERLAGRVDTQYF.

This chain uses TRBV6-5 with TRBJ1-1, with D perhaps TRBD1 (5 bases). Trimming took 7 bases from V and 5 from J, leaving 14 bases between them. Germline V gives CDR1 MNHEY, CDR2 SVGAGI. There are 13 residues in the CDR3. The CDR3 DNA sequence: TGTGCCAGCAATCCCCGGGCAGGGACTGAAGCTTTCTTT. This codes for CASNPRAGTEAFF.

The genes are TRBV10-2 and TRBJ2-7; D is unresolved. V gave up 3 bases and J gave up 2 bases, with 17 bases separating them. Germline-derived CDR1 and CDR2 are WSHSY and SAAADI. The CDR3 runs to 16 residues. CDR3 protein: CASSDVEIASTYEQYF. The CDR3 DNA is TGCGCCAGCAGTGATGTTGAGATAGCCTCCACCTACGAGCAGTACTTC.

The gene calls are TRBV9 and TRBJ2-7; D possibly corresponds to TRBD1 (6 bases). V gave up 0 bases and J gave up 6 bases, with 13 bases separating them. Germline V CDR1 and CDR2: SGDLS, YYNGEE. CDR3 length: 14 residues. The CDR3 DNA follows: TGTGCCAGCAGCGTAGATTCCAGGGGAAGCGAGCAGTACTTC. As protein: CASSVDSRGSEQYF.

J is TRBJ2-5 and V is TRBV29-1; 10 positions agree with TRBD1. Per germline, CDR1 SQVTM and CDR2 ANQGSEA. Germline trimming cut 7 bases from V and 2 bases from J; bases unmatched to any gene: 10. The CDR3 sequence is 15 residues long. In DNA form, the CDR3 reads TGCAGCGCCCTTCCAGCGGGACAGGGGCAAGAGACCCAGTACTTC. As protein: CSALPAGQGQETQYF.

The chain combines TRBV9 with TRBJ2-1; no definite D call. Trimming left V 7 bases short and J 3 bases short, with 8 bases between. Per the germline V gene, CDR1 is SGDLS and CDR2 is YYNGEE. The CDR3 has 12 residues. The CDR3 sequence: CASSKVYNEQFF. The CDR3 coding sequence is TGTGCCAGCTCTAAAGTCTACAATGAGCAGTTCTTC.

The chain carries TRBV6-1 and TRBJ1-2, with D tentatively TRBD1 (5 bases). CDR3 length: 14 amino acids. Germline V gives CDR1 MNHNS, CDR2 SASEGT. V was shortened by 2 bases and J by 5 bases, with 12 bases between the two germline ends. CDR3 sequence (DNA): TGTGCCAGCAGTGAACGGGCAGGGACTTATGGCTACACCTTC. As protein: CASSERAGTYGYTF.

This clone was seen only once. CDR3 DNA sequence: TGTGCCAGTACGCCGAGCAACGTCGCCACAGATACGCAGTATTTT. It specifies CASTPSNVATDTQYF. V is TRBV19 and J is TRBJ2-3; D is ambiguous. The V end lost 7 bases, the J end lost 2 bases, and 16 bases lay between the germline ends. The CDR3 is 15 residues long. Germline V gene sequence: CDR1 LNHDA, CDR2 SQIVND (reference sequence). Combining the CDR3 with reference TRBV19 and TRBJ2-3 gives the whole variable domain DGGITQSPKYLFRKEGQNVTLSCEQNLNHDAMYWYRQDPGQGLRLIYYSQIVNDFQKGDIAEGYSVSREKKESFPLTVTSAQKNPTAFYLCASTPSNVATDTQYFGPGTRLTVL.

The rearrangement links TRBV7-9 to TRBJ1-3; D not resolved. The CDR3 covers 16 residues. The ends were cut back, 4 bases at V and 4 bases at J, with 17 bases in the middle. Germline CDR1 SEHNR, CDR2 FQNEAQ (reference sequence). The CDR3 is CASSSPGPPRGNTIYF. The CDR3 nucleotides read TGTGCCAGCAGCTCCCCAGGTCCGCCGAGAGGAAACACCATATATTTT.

The CDR3 region is CASGIGRLYTDTQYF. The CDR3 DNA sequence: TGTGCCAGCGGAATCGGCAGACTTTACACAGATACGCAGTATTTT. The chain employs TRBV7-9 and TRBJ2-3; D not resolved. Trimming cost V 8 bases and J 2 bases, with 17 bases left between them. The germline gives CDR1 SEHNR, CDR2 FQNEAQ (reference sequence). This CDR3 has 15 residues.

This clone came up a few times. CDR3 DNA sequence: TGTGCCATCAGTGATTCAAGCGGGAGGGCCTACGAGCAGTACTTC. Translating gives CAISDSSGRAYEQYF. The chain links TRBV10-3 to TRBJ2-7; 10 bases are shared with TRBD2. The germline gives CDR1 ENHRY, CDR2 SYGVKD. CDR3 length: 15 residues. The ends lost 3 bases at V and 2 bases at J; junction bases unmatched: 4.

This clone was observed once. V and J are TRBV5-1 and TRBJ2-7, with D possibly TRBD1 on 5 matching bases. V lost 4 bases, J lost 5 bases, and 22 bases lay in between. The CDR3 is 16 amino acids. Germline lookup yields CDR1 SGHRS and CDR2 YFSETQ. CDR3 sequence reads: CASSRIGRQGTDEQYF. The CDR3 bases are TGCGCCAGCAGCCGGATTGGACGGCAGGGTACCGACGAGCAGTACTTC.

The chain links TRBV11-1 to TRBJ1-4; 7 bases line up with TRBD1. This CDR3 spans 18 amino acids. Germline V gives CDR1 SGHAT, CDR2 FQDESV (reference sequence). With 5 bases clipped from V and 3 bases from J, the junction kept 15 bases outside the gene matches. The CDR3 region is CASSPRWDSQPPNEKLFF. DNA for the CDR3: TGTGCCAGCAGCCCCAGATGGGACAGCCAGCCTCCTAATGAAAAACTGTTTTTT.

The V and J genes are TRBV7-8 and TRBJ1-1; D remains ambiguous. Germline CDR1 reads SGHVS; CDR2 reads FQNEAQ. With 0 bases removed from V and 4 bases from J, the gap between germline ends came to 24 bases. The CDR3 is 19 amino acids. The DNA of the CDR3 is TGTGCCAGCAGCTTAGCGTCAGGCCCCGGCCTTTTAGGAGGCACTGAAGCTTTCTTT. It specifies CASSLASGPGLLGGTEAFF.

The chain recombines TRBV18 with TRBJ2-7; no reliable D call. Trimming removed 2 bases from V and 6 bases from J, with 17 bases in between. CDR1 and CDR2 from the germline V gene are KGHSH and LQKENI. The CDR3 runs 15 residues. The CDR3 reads CASSPRQTSPTEQYF. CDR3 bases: TGTGCCAGCTCACCAAGGCAGACATCCCCCACCGAGCAGTACTTC.

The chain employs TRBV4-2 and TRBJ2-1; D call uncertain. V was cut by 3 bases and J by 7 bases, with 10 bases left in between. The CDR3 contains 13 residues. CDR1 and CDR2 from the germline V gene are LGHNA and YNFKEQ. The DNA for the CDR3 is TGTGCCAGCAGCCAGGTCCTAGTGAATGAGCAGTTCTTC. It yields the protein CASSQVLVNEQFF.